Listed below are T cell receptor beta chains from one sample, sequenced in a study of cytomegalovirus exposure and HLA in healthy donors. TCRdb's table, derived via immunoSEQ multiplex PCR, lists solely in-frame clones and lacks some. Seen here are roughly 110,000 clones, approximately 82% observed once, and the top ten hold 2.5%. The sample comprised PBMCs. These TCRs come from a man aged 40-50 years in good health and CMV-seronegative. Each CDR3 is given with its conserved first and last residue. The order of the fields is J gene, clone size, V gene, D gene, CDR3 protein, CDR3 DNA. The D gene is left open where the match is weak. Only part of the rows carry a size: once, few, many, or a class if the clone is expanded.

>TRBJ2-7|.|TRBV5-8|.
CASSYPRGRVREQYF
TGTGCCAGCAGCTACCCGCGGGGGCGCGTTCGCGAGCAGTACTTC
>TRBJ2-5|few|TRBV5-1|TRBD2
CASSLTSGGAKTQYF
TGCGCCAGCAGCTTGACTAGCGGGGGGGCGAAGACCCAGTACTTC
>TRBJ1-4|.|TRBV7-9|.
CASSLGQQNEKLFF
TGTGCCAGCAGCTTAGGACAGCAAAATGAAAAACTGTTTTTT
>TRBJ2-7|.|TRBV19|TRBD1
CASSSDRGRAYEQYF
TGTGCCAGTAGTTCGGACAGGGGAAGGGCCTACGAGCAGTACTTC
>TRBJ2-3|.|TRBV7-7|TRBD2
CASSPSGGGTDTQYF
TGTGCCAGCAGCCCCAGCGGGGGAGGCACAGATACGCAGTATTTT
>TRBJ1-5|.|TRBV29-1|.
CSVEESGGTGQPQHF
TGCAGCGTTGAAGAGTCCGGGGGGACCGGTCAGCCCCAGCATTTT
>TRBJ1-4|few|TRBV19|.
CASSPGTTNEKLFF
TGTGCCAGTAGTCCCGGGACAACTAATGAAAAACTGTTTTTT
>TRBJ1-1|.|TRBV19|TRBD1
CASSTGQGFTEAFF
TGTGCCAGTAGTACGGGACAGGGGTTCACTGAAGCTTTCTTT
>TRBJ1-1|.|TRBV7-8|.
CASSLAREAFF
TGTGCCAGCAGCTTAGCCAGAGAAGCTTTCTTT
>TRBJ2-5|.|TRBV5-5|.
CASSLGLVGETQYF
TGTGCCAGCAGCTTGGGACTAGTCGGGGAGACCCAGTACTTC
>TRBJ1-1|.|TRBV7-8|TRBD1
CASSLVAGGGYAEAFF
TGTGCCAGCAGCTTAGTGGCAGGGGGAGGTTATGCTGAAGCTTTCTTT
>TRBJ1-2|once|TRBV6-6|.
CASAASQTGGYTF
TGTGCCAGCGCTGCATCACAAACGGGGGGCTACACCTTC
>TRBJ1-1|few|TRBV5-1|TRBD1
CASSLGQGAGTEAFF
TGCGCCAGCAGCTTGGGTCAGGGGGCCGGTACTGAAGCTTTCTTT
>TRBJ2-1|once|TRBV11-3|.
CASSKKWSSYNEQFF
TGTGCCAGCAGCAAGAAGTGGAGCTCCTACAATGAGCAGTTCTTC
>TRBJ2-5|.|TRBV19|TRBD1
CASSSTGAQTQYF
TGTGCCAGTAGTTCGACAGGGGCGCAGACCCAGTACTTC
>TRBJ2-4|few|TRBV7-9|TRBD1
CASSLPWTGTAKNIQYF
TGTGCCAGCAGCTTGCCGTGGACAGGGACAGCCAAAAACATTCAGTACTTC
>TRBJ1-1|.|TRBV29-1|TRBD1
CSVGTGVTEAFF
TGCAGCGTCGGTACAGGGGTCACTGAAGCTTTCTTT